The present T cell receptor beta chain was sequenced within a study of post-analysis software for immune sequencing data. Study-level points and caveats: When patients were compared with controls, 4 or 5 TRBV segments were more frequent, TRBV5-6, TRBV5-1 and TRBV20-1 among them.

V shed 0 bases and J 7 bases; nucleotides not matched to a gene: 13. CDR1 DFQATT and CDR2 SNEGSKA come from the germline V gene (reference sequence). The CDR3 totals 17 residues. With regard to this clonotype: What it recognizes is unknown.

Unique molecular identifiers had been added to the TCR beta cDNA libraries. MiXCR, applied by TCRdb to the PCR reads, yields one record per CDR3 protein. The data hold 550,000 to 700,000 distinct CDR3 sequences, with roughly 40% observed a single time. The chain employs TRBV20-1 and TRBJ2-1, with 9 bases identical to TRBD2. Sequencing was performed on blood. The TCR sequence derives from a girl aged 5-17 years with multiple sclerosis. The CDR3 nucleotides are TGCAGTGCTAGAGATTGGCTAGCGGGGCCCGAGGGAAATGAGCAGTTCTTC. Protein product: CSARDWLAGPEGNEQFF.